A single sample is the source of the 18 T cell receptor beta chains below, sequenced in a study of post-analysis software for immune sequencing data. Regarding the study as a whole: Relative to controls, patients had roughly five TRBV segments at higher frequency, with TRBV5-6, TRBV5-1 and TRBV20-1 among these.

For these TCRs, the target antigens are not known. Prepared TCR beta cDNA libraries contained unique molecular identifiers. TCRdb reprocessed the PCR reads with MiXCR, giving one entry per CDR3 protein. This sample has 750,000 to 950,000 distinct CDR3 sequences, with approximately 57% found just once. Input material: blood. These receptors came from a girl between 10 and 17 years old with multiple sclerosis.

This clonotype has more than one count but fewer than ten. V gene TRBV2 combines with J gene TRBJ2-7; D uncertain. The germline CDR1 and CDR2 sequences are SNHLY and FYNNEI. Between the trimmed V and J ends, which lost 3 bases and 4 bases, there was a span of 13 bases. The CDR3 totals 14 residues. In DNA form, the CDR3 reads TGTGCCAGCAGTGACCCCGGTTTGTGGTACGAGCAGTACTTC. It codes for CASSDPGLWYEQYF. Full variable domain (rest looked up from reference TRBV2 and TRBJ2-7): EPEVTQTPSHQVTQMGQEVILRCVPISNHLYFYWYRQILGQKVEFLVSFYNNEISEKSEIFDDQFSVERPDGSNFTLKIRSTKLEDSAMYFCASSDPGLWYEQYFGPGTRLTVT.

The chain is built from TRBV15 and TRBJ2-7; 11 bases line up with TRBD2. The J call may be wrong; the DNA end is better matched by TRBJ2-5. This CDR3 region has 15 residues. Per germline, CDR1 LNHNV and CDR2 YYDKDF (reference sequence). DNA for the CDR3: TGTGCCACCACTAGCGGGGGGCCCCGGAAAGAGACCCAGTACTTC. Its protein product is CATTSGGPRKETQYF.

For the CDR3, the DNA is TGTGCCAGCAGCTTGATACAGGGGGAGACCCAGTACTTC. The encoded protein is CASSLIQGETQYF. The chain combines TRBV5-6 with TRBJ2-5; TRBD1 matches 7 bases. The CDR3 covers 13 residues. The trim removed 1 base at V and 5 bases at J, leaving 2 bases unmatched. CDR1 SGHDT and CDR2 YYEEEE come from the germline V gene. The complete variable domain, with remaining parts taken from reference TRBV5-6 and TRBJ2-5, reads DAGVTQSPTHLIKTRGQQVTLRCSPKSGHDTVSWYQQALGQGPQFIFQYYEEEERQRGNFPDRFSGHQFPNYSSELNVNALLLGDSALYLCASSLIQGETQYFGPGTRLLVL.

The chain has TRBV20-1 and TRBJ1-2; D is undetermined. Trimming cost V 6 bases and J 7 bases, with 18 bases left between them. Germline-derived CDR1 and CDR2 are DFQATT and SNEGSKA (reference sequence). The CDR3 spans 13 residues. For the CDR3, the DNA is TGCAGTGCCCGGGAGAAGGGTCGGGCTGGCTACACCTTC. This gives the protein CSAREKGRAGYTF.

In its sample, this clonotype was seen once. V and J are TRBV24-1 and TRBJ2-1, with 11 nucleotides matching TRBD2. The CDR3 is made up of 17 amino acids. The junction had 9 bases not matched to a gene; V was cut back by 2 bases and J by 7 bases. Germline lookup yields CDR1 KGHDR and CDR2 SFDVKD. CDR3 protein: CATSDSPGTSGRNEQFF. In DNA form, the CDR3 reads TGTGCCACCAGTGATTCCCCGGGTACTAGCGGGAGAAATGAGCAGTTCTTC.

The J gene is TRBJ2-1, the V gene TRBV19, with D possibly matching TRBD2 (6 bases). The better agreement between TRBJ2-7 and the DNA end casts doubt on the J call. The CDR3 is made up of 15 amino acids. Germline loops: CDR1 LNHDA, CDR2 SQIVND (reference sequence). The CDR3 here is CASNSGGEAYNEQYF. The CDR3 DNA sequence: TGTGCCAGTAACTCGGGCGGGGAGGCCTACAATGAGCAGTACTTC.

Here the CDR3 reads CSARVGGRVEQFF. Here the CDR3 DNA reads TGCAGTGCTAGAGTCGGGGGGAGGGTTGAGCAGTTCTTC. The chain joins TRBV20-1 to TRBJ2-1, with TRBD2 matching 7 bases. This CDR3 is built from 13 residues. Trimming removed 1 base from V and 9 bases from J; junction bases left unmatched: 6. Germline V CDR1 and CDR2: DFQATT, SNEGSKA (reference sequence).

The chain uses TRBV5-1 and TRBJ1-5; D possibly corresponds to TRBD1 (5 bases). V was trimmed by 5 bases and J by 7 bases, leaving 13 bases between them. The CDR3 runs to 13 residues. Germline CDR1 is SGHRS and CDR2 is YFSETQ. DNA for the CDR3: TGCGCCAGCAGTCGGGGGGGGGACCAGCCCCAGCATTTT. It specifies CASSRGGDQPQHF.

This clonotype was observed a few times. The V gene is TRBV27, the J gene TRBJ1-6; 9 nucleotides line up with TRBD1. The CDR3 is made up of 15 amino acids. Germline lookup yields CDR1 MNHEY and CDR2 SMNVEV (reference sequence). The V and J ends lost 3 bases and 7 bases, in that order; junction bases with no gene match: 4. CDR3 bases: TGTGCCAGCAGTTTCTACAGGGGGCAGAATTCACCCCTCCACTTT. Its protein product is CASSFYRGQNSPLHF.

In this sample, this clonotype turned up a few times. CDR3 sequence: CASSHTGNEQFF. The CDR3, as DNA: TGTGCCAGCAGCCATACAGGGAATGAGCAGTTCTTC. The gene calls are TRBV7-2 and TRBJ2-1, with D possibly matching TRBD1 (6 bases). Germline values: CDR1 SGHTA, CDR2 FQGNSA. The CDR3 sequence is 12 residues long. The V end lost 5 bases, the J end lost 7 bases, and 9 bases lay between the germline ends.

This clonotype came up a few times. The rearrangement uses TRBV20-1 and TRBJ2-7, with a possible D match to TRBD2 (6 bases). This CDR3 contains 12 residues. In germline, CDR1 is DFQATT, CDR2 SNEGSKA (reference sequence). V was trimmed by 5 bases and J by 6 bases, leaving 14 bases between them. Here the CDR3 DNA reads TGCAGTGCTCGCGTGGGGGGACGCGAGCAGTACTTC. It translates to CSARVGGREQYF.

This clonotype has just a few counts. V and J are TRBV29-1 and TRBJ2-4; D is uncertain. This CDR3 is built from 13 residues. Germline V gives CDR1 SQVTM, CDR2 ANQGSEA. Trimming shortened V by 1 base and J by 3 bases, and 7 bases separated the two germline ends. The CDR3 coding sequence is TGCAGCGTTGAAGGGACGGTCAAAAACATTCAGTACTTC. Translating it yields CSVEGTVKNIQYF.

The chain couples TRBV7-8 to TRBJ2-7; D is tentatively TRBD1 or TRBD2 (5 bases each). Judging by the DNA end, TRBJ2-5 fits better; the J call may be wrong. The CDR3 has 14 residues. Germline V gene data show CDR1 as SGHVS and CDR2 as FQNEAQ. CDR3 sequence reads: CASSLGTIRETQYF. CDR3 nucleotide sequence: TGTGCCAGCAGCTTGGGGACGATTAGGGAGACCCAGTACTTC.

This chain links TRBV20-1 with TRBJ2-7; 9 positions agree with TRBD1. J lost 3 bases, V lost 3 bases, and 6 bases had no gene match. Germline CDR1 is DFQATT and CDR2 is SNEGSKA (reference sequence). The CDR3 is 14 amino acids. The CDR3 DNA reads TGCAGTGCTAGTGGGGACAGGGACTACTACGAGCAGTACTTC. It specifies CSASGDRDYYEQYF.

There are a few counts of this clonotype. V usage is TRBV18 and J usage is TRBJ2-4; TRBD1 matches at 7 bases. The end of the DNA fits TRBJ2-7 better, so the J call may be wrong. From germline, CDR1 is KGHSH and CDR2 LQKENI. The CDR3 is 16 residues long. The CDR3: CASSLIRDRDPYEQYF. As DNA, the CDR3 is TGTGCCAGCTCACTCATCCGGGACAGAGACCCCTACGAGCAGTACTTC.

This clonotype occurred a few times. The rearrangement joins TRBV5-1 to TRBJ1-1, with a tentative D call TRBD1 (5 bases). In germline, CDR1 is SGHRS, CDR2 YFSETQ. V was shortened by 0 bases and J by 1 base, with 10 bases between the two germline ends. The length of the CDR3 is 15 residues. The chain's CDR3 is CASSLALQANTEAFF. CDR3 DNA sequence: TGCGCCAGCAGCTTGGCTTTACAGGCGAACACTGAAGCTTTCTTT.

The V gene is TRBV29-1, the J gene TRBJ2-1; 9 nucleotides align to TRBD1. Trimming took 5 bases from V and 8 from J; bases not matched to a gene: 10. The CDR3 loop spans 14 amino acids. The germline CDR1 and CDR2 sequences are SQVTM and ANQGSEA. The CDR3 DNA sequence: TGCAGCGTTTGGCCCTGTACAGGGGGCGATGAGCAGTTCTTC. It is translated as CSVWPCTGGDEQFF.

This rearrangement joins TRBV12-5 to TRBJ2-4, with D possibly called TRBD1 or TRBD2 (6 bases each). The better agreement between TRBJ2-7 and the DNA end casts doubt on the J call. This CDR3 is built from 15 residues. Germline V gene data show CDR1 as LGHNT and CDR2 as FRNRAP. For the CDR3, the DNA is TGTGCTAGTGGTTTTCAACCCGAGGGGGGCTACGAGCAGTACTTC. It yields the protein CASGFQPEGGYEQYF.